This T cell receptor beta chain stems from a study of cytomegalovirus exposure and HLA in healthy donors. Assay: immunoSEQ multiplex PCR; the TCRdb copy retains only in-frame clones and omits some. The repertoire has about 76,000 clones, roughly 92% of them found once; the top ten carry approximately 0.59%. V was trimmed by 5 bases and J by 1 base, leaving 7 bases between them. The CDR3 sequence is 13 residues long. The V gene's germline CDR1 is SGHDT and CDR2 YYEEEE. General study findings and limits: Most TCR sequences were uncommon, yet certain public TCRs appeared in many donors. In vitro confirmation showed a few CMV-associated chains to be CMV antigen specific. With high specificity and sensitivity, the classifier reportedly diagnosed cytomegalovirus status.

The approximately 120-subject validation cohort, separate from the 666-subject first cohort, included the donors. With respect to this clone: Its antigen is unidentified.

The clonotype originates from a woman aged 18-29 years in good health and CMV-seronegative. The J gene is TRBJ2-1, the V gene TRBV5-6; D possibly corresponds to TRBD2 (6 bases). The sequencing input was PBMCs. The CDR3: CASRRGSYNEQFF. The CDR3 coding sequence is TGTGCCAGCAGACGGGGGTCCTACAATGAGCAGTTCTTC.